This entry describes one T cell receptor (beta chain). In the original workflow: Quantification of nucleated cells was approximated via reference gene primer amplification. Clones were read by immunoSEQ multiplex PCR, and TCRdb kept only the in-frame ones, dropping some. V, J and clone size reflect that table, while D and trimming were determined from the DNA. Of 150,000 to 200,000 clones listed, 70% to 85% are singletons. The data originate from a study of blood T cell repertoires in COVID-19. Study details: Specimens from acute and convalescent COVID-19 originated in the United States, Italy and Spain. T cells, B-cell-depleted T cells, or PBMCs supplied cDNA or gDNA.

This CDR3 has 17 amino acids. J was trimmed by 2 bases and V by 1 base; bases with no gene match: 4. The germline V gene encodes CDR1 LGHNA and CDR2 YNFKEQ. The sequence came from a woman aged 80 or over with acute or convalescent COVID-19. The chain has TRBV4-2 and TRBJ2-3, with TRBD2 matching 12 bases. Sequences were obtained from peripheral blood. The CDR3 DNA follows: TGTGCCAGCAGCCAAGTACTAGCGGGGGGTAACACAGATACGCAGTATTTT. Its translation: CASSQVLAGGNTDTQYF.